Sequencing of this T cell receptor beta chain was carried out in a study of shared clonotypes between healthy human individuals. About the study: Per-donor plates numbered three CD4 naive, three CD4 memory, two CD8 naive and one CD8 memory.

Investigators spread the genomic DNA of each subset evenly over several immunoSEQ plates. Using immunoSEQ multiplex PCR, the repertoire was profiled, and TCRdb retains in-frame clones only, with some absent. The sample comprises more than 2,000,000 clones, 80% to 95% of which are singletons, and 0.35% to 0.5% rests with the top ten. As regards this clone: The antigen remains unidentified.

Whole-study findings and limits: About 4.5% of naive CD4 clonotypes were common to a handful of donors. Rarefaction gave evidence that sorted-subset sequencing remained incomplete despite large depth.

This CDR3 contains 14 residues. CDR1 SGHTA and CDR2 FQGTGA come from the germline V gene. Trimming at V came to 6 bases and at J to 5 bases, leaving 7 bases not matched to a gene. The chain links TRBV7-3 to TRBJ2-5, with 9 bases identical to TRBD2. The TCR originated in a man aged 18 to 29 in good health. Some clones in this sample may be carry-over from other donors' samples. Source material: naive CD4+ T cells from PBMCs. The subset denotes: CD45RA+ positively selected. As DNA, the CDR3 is TGTGCCAGCAGTTCTAGCGGGGTCGGGGAGACCCAGTACTTC. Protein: CASSSSGVGETQYF.